This paragraph covers one T cell receptor beta chain sequence. This entry belongs to a study of blood T cell repertoires in COVID-19. Study information: T cells, B-cell-depleted T cells, or PBMCs provided the cDNA or gDNA that served as material.

The V end was cut by 8 bases, the J end by 4 bases, with 17 bases between. The CDR3 spans 14 residues. The germline gives CDR1 MNHEY, CDR2 SVGAGI. Original analysis: Nucleated cell counts were estimated from reference gene primer amplification. This table comes from immunoSEQ multiplex PCR, and its TCRdb copy is limited to in-frame clones, with some not included. V and J calls plus clone size are reproduced from that table; the DNA served to infer D and trimming. Among over 130,000 clones, about 88% were seen once, and the ten largest hold 2.5% to 3%. The TCR sequence derives from a human donor with COVID-19, enrolled during active disease. The donor label of this sample is uncertain. The genes are TRBV6-5 and TRBJ1-1, with TRBD1 as a possible D gene (5 bases). Source material: peripheral blood. The CDR3 region is CASLKIRVGTEAFF. CDR3 nucleotide sequence: TGTGCCAGCCTTAAAATCAGGGTGGGCACTGAAGCTTTCTTT.